Listed here are 2 T cell receptor beta chains from one sample, sequenced in a study of shared T cell receptors in the human thymus. Produced via immunoSEQ multiplex PCR; TCRdb's table is partial and in-frame only. The profile shows hundreds of thousands of clones, 70% to 90% of them singletons. These same data were also listed under a study on human thymus T cells.

The sample consisted of thymocytes. These receptors all come from a girl less than two years old with a congenital heart defect.

The J gene is TRBJ2-1, the V gene TRBV14, with D possibly matching TRBD1 (6 bases). V gave up 4 bases and J gave up 4 bases, with 8 bases separating them. The CDR3 spans 13 residues. CDR1 SGHDN and CDR2 FVKESK come from the germline V gene. This CDR3 reads CASSLGQYNEQFF. The CDR3 DNA sequence: TGTGCCAGCAGCCTTGGACAGTACAATGAGCAGTTCTTC. The full variable domain, completed using reference TRBV14 and TRBJ2-1, is EAGVTQFPSHSVIEKGQTVTLRCDPISGHDNLYWYRRVMGKEIKFLLHFVKESKQDESGMPNNRFLAERTGGTYSTLKVQPAELEDSGVYFCASSLGQYNEQFFGPGTRLTVL.

The rearrangement joins TRBV11-2 to TRBJ2-3, with D uncertain. V was trimmed by 0 bases and J by 3 bases, leaving 13 bases between them. Germline CDR1 reads SGHAT; CDR2 reads FQNNGV. The CDR3 extends over 16 amino acids. The DNA of the CDR3 is TGTGCCAGCAGCTTAGAGAGGCAGCAGACTACAGATACGCAGTATTTT. Its translation: CASSLERQQTTDTQYF.